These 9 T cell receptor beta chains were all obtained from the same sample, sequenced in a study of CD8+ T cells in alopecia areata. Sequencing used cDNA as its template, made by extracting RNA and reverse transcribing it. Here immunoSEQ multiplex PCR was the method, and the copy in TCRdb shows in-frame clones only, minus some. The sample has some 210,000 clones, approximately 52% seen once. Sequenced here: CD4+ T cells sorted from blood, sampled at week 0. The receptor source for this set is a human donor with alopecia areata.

The CDR3 is CASSLGAETQYF. The CDR3 bases are TGTGCCAGCAGCTTGGGAGCGGAGACCCAGTACTTC. J is TRBJ2-5 and V is TRBV9; D is possibly TRBD2 (5 bases). V shed 4 bases and J shed 5 bases, with 9 bases lying between them. The germline gives CDR1 SGDLS, CDR2 YYNGEE. This CDR3 is 12 amino acids long. The entire variable domain, with the rest obtained from reference TRBV9 and TRBJ2-5, is as follows: DSGVTQTPKHLITATGQRVTLRCSPRSGDLSVYWYQQSLDQGLQFLIQYYNGEERAKGNILERFSAQQFPDLHSELNLSSLELGDSALYFCASSLGAETQYFGPGTRLLVL.

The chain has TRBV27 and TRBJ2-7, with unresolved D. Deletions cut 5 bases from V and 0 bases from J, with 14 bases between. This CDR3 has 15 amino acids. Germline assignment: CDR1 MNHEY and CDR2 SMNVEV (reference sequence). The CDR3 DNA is TGTGCCAGCAGTCCAATTGGGGTCTCCTCCTACGAGCAGTACTTC. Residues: CASSPIGVSSYEQYF.

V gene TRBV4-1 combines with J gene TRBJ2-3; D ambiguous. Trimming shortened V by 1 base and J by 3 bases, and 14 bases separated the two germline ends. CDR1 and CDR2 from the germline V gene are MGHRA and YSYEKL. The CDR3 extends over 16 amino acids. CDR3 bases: TGCGCCAGCAGCCAAGGTCAATACCCCGGGACAGATACGCAGTATTTT. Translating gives CASSQGQYPGTDTQYF.

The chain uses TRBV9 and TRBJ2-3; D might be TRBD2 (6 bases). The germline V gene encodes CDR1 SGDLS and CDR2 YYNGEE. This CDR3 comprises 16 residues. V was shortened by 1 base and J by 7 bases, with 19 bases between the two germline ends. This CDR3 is CASSVMVGGGLNTQYF. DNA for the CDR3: TGTGCCAGCAGCGTAATGGTGGGAGGAGGCTTAAATACGCAGTATTTT.

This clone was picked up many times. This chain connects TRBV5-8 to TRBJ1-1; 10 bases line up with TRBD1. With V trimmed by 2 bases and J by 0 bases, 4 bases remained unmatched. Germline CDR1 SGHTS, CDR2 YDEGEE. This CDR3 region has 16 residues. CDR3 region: CASSFRDRGMNTEAFF. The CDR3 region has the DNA TGTGCCAGCAGCTTCCGGGACAGGGGTATGAACACTGAAGCTTTCTTT.

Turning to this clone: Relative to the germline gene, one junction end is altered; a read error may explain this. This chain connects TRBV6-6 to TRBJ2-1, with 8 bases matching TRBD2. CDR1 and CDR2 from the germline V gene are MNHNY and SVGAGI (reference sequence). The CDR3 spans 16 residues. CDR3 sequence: CASSPLAGSSSNEQFF. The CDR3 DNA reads TGTGCCAGCAGTCCTTTAGCGGGATCATCCTCCAATGAGCAGTTCTTC.

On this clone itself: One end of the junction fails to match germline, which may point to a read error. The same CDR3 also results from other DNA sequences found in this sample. Written as DNA, the CDR3 is TGTGCCAGCAGTAACCCAGATACGCAGTATTTC. Protein sequence: CASSNPDTQYF. This rearrangement joins TRBV2 to TRBJ2-3, with unresolved D. The germline V gene has CDR1 SNHLY and CDR2 FYNNEI. The length of the CDR3 is 11 residues. Full variable domain (missing parts from reference TRBV2 and TRBJ2-3): EPEVTQTPSHQVTQMGQEVILRCVPISNHLYFYWYRQILGQKVEFLVSFYNNEISEKSEIFDDQFSVERPDGSNFTLKIRSTKLEDSAMYFCASSNPDTQYFGPGTRLTVL.

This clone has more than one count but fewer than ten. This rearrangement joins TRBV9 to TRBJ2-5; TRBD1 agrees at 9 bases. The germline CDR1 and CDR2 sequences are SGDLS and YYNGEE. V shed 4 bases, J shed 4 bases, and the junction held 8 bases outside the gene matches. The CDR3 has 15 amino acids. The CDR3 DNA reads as TGTGCCAGCAGCACCCGGACAGGGGCGGGAGAGACCCAGTACTTC. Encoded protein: CASSTRTGAGETQYF.

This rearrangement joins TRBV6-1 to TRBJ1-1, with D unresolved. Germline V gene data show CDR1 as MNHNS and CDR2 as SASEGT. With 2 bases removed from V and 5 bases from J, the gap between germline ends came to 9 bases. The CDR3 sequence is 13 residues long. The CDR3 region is CASSEREATEAFF. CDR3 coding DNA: TGTGCCAGCAGTGAACGGGAGGCGACTGAAGCTTTCTTT.